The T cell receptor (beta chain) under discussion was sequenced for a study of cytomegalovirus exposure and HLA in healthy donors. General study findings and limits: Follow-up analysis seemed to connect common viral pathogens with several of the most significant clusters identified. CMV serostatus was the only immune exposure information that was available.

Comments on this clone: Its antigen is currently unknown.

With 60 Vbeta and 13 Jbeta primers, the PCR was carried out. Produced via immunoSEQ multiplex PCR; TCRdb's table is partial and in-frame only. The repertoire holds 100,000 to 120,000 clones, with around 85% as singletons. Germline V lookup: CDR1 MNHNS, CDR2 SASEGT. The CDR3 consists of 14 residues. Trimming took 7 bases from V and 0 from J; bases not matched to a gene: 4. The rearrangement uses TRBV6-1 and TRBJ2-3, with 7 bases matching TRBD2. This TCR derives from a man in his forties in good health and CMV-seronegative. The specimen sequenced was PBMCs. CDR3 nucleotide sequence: TGTGCCAGCACCCGAGCGGGGAGCACAGATACGCAGTATTTT. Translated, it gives CASTRAGSTDTQYF.